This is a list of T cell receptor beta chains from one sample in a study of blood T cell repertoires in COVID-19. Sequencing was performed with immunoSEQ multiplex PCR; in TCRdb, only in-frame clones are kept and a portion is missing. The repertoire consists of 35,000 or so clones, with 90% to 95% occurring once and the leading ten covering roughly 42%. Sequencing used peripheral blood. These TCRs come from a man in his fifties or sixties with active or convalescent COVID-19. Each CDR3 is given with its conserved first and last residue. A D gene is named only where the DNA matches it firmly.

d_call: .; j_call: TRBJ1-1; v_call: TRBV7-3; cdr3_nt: TGTGCCAGCAGCTTAAGACAGTCCACTGAAGCTTTCTTT; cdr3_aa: CASSLRQSTEAFF
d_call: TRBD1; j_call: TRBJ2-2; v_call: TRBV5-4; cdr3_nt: TGTGCCAGCAGCCGTGGACAGGGGGCGAACACCGGGGAGCTGTTTTTT; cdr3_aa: CASSRGQGANTGELFF
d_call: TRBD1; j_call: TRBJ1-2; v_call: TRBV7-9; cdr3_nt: TGTGCCAGCAGCCCCAGGACAGGGGGACGCCCTTATGGGGGCTACACCTTC; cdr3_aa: CASSPRTGGRPYGGYTF
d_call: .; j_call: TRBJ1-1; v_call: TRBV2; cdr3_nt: TGTGCCAGCGACGGCAGGGCCAACACTGAAGCTTTCTTT; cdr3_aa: CASDGRANTEAFF
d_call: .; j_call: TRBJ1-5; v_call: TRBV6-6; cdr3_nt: TGTGCCAGCAGTTTTGGGTTACGGGGCAATCAGCCCCAGCATTTT; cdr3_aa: CASSFGLRGNQPQHF
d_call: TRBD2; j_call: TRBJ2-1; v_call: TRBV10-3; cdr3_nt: TGTGCCATCAGTGAAGGGACTAGCGGGCCTTACAATGAGCAGTTCTTC; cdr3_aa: CAISEGTSGPYNEQFF
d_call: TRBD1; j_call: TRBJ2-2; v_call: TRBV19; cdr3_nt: TGTGCCAGTAGTATAGGGCCGGGACAGGGGTTCGGGGAGCTGTTTTTT; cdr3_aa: CASSIGPGQGFGELFF
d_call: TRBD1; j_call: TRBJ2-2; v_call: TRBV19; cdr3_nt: TGTGCCAGTAGTACCGGGACAGGGAGGACCGGGGAGCTGTTTTTT; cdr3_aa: CASSTGTGRTGELFF
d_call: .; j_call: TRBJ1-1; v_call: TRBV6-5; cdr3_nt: TGTGCCAGCAGTACCCAGATTACAGGGATTGCTGAAGCTTTCTTT; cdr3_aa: CASSTQITGIAEAFF
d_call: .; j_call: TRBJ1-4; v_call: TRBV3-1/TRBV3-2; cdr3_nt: TGTGCCAGCAGCCACGTCCACACCGCGGGGCGGTGCACTAATGAAAAACTGTTTTTT; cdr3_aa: CASSHVHTAGRCTNEKLFF
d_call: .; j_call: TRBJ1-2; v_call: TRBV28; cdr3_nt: TGTGCCAGCAGTCCCCCGCAGGATTTCTATGGCTACACCTTC; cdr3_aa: CASSPPQDFYGYTF
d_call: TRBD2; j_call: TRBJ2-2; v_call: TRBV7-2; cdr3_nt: TGTGCCAGCAGCTCCTGGGGACTAGCGACCGGGGAGCTGTTTTTT; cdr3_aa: CASSSWGLATGELFF
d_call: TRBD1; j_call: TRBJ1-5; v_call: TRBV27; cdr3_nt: TGTGCCAGCAGCGCGGACAGGCCCAATCAGCCCCAGCATTTT; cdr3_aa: CASSADRPNQPQHF